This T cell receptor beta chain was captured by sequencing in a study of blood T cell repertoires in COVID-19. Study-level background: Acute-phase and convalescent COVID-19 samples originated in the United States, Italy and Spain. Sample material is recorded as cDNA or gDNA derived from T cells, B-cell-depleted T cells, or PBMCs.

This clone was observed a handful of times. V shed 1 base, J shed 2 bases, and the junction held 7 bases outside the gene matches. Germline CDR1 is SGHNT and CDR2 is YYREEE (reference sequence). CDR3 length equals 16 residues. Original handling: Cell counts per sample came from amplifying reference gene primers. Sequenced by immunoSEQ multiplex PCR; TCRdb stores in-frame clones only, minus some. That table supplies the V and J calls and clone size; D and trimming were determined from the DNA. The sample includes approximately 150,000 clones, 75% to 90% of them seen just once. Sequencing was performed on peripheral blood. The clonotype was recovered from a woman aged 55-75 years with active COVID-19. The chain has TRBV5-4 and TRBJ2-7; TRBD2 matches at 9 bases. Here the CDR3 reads CASSLSSGSPPYEQYF. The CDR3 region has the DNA TGTGCCAGCAGCTTGAGTAGCGGGAGTCCCCCCTACGAGCAGTACTTC.